What follows are 32 T cell receptor beta chains derived from one specimen sequenced in a study of a mutant IDH1 vaccine in newly diagnosed glioma. Their antigens remain unidentified. The sample's time point: week 11, during vaccination. Vaccination used 300 ug of mutant IDH1 20-mer peptide per dose, with topical imiquimod. TCRdb's copy holds only in-frame clones and misses some; the assay was immunoSEQ multiplex PCR. This table has about 36,000 clones, 80% appearing once. The sample in question was peripheral blood mononuclear cells (PBMCs), obtained from a glioma patient whose treatment included an IDH1 peptide vaccine. The receptor set was obtained from a woman in her 30s with glioma. Some clones in this sample may be carry-over from other donors' samples.

The J gene is TRBJ2-1, the V gene TRBV5-6; D uncertain. V lost 2 bases to trimming and J lost 1 base, with 7 bases between them. The CDR3 is made up of 14 amino acids. Germline-derived CDR1 and CDR2 are SGHDT and YYEEEE. DNA for the CDR3: TGTGCCAGCAGCTTAGGCGGATCCTACAATGAGCAGTTCTTC. Protein sequence: CASSLGGSYNEQFF.

The chain recombines TRBV9 with TRBJ1-2; 9 nucleotides agree with TRBD1. This CDR3 comprises 18 residues. Germline V gene sequence: CDR1 SGDLS, CDR2 YYNGEE. J was trimmed by 9 bases and V by 4 bases; bases with no gene match: 22. The DNA of the CDR3 is TGTGCCAGCAGCCCCCGGACAGGGGAGGTGGGGGTTCGGTTAAGCTACACCTTC. This codes for CASSPRTGEVGVRLSYTF.

The chain recombines TRBV15 with TRBJ2-2, with D maybe TRBD2 (5 bases). Per the germline V gene, CDR1 is LNHNV and CDR2 is YYDKDF (reference sequence). The ends were cut back, 3 bases at V and 2 bases at J, with 13 bases in the middle. The CDR3 loop spans 16 amino acids. Here the CDR3 reads CATSSQDSPNTGELFF. For the CDR3, the DNA is TGTGCCACCAGCAGTCAGGACTCCCCAAACACCGGGGAGCTGTTTTTT.

This chain uses TRBV30 with TRBJ2-1, with TRBD2 matching 9 bases. This CDR3 has 13 residues. Germline values: CDR1 GTSNPN, CDR2 SVGIG (reference sequence). V was pared by 7 bases and J by 6 bases, with 7 bases of the junction left unmatched. The chain's CDR3 is CASVAGVINEQFF. The CDR3 region has the DNA TGTGCCTCCGTAGCGGGAGTCATCAATGAGCAGTTCTTC.

This clone has a single count. The rearrangement joins TRBV6-5 to TRBJ1-4; possibly TRBD1 for D (5 bases). Germline V gene lookup returns CDR1 MNHEY and CDR2 SVGAGI. Trimming pared 6 bases from V and 6 bases from J, leaving 14 bases between. The CDR3 covers 14 residues. CDR3 sequence reads: CASSLGEGYEKLFF. CDR3 nucleotides: TGTGCCAGCAGCCTGGGGGAGGGTTATGAAAAACTGTTTTTT.

The V call is TRBV10-3, the J call TRBJ1-5; D not certain. Germline CDR1 ENHRY, CDR2 SYGVKD. This CDR3 spans 14 amino acids. The V end lost 2 bases, the J end lost 7 bases, and 12 bases lay between the germline ends. The CDR3 DNA reads as TGTGCCATCAGTGAGGGGCCAGGAGGACAGCCCCAGCATTTT. As protein: CAISEGPGGQPQHF.

V gene TRBV21-1 combines with J gene TRBJ1-1; TRBD1 is the table's D call, not checked against the DNA. TRBV21-1 is a pseudogene. This CDR3 has 16 amino acids. CDR3 residues: CASTGSNLKGDSEAFF. Here the CDR3 DNA reads TGTGCCAGCACCGGAAGTAACCTGAAAGGGGACAGTGAAGCTTTCTTT.

V is TRBV29-1 and J is TRBJ2-7, with 7 positions matching TRBD2. Germline-derived CDR1 and CDR2 are SQVTM and ANQGSEA. This CDR3 is 13 amino acids long. V lost 4 bases, J lost 1 base, and 4 bases stayed unmatched. The CDR3 sequence: CSVGGGGSYEQYF. The CDR3 DNA reads TGCAGCGTTGGAGGCGGGGGATCCTACGAGCAGTACTTC.

The chain is built from TRBV6-1 and TRBJ1-5; a possible D gene is TRBD1 (6 bases). The CDR3 totals 15 residues. CDR1 is MNHNS and CDR2 is SASEGT in the germline V gene. Trimming left V 11 bases short and J 0 bases short, with 17 bases between. CDR3 protein: CALGGGLISNQPQHF. CDR3 coding DNA: TGTGCCTTGGGGGGCGGACTAATTAGCAATCAGCCCCAGCATTTT.

This clone was seen a single time. The genes are TRBV6-5 and TRBJ2-7; TRBD1 matches at 8 bases. The CDR3 spans 15 residues. The germline V gene has CDR1 MNHEY and CDR2 SVGAGI. Unmatched junction bases numbered 12, after V lost 5 bases and J lost 6 bases. The CDR3 DNA reads as TGTGCCAGCAGTCCCTCCAACAGGGGGGATCGCGAGCAGTACTTC. The encoded protein is CASSPSNRGDREQYF.

This clone appeared a single time. V gene TRBV5-1 combines with J gene TRBJ2-7, with 7 bases matching TRBD1. There are 14 residues in the CDR3. The J segment lost 11 bases and the V segment lost 2 bases, leaving 13 bases of the junction unmatched. Germline CDR1 is SGHRS and CDR2 is YFSETQ. The CDR3 region has the DNA TGCGCCAGCAGCTTAACAGGGGAAATATCTGTTAAGTACTTC. Residues: CASSLTGEISVKYF.

The chain joins TRBV7-9 to TRBJ1-2, with D uncertain. Looked up from germline, CDR1 is SEHNR and CDR2 is FQNEAQ (reference sequence). Between the trimmed V and J ends, which lost 3 bases and 0 bases, there was a span of 11 bases. The CDR3 consists of 15 residues. The CDR3, as DNA: TGTGCCAGCAGCTTCCCCGGCGGACCTAACTATGGCTACACCTTC. Its translation: CASSFPGGPNYGYTF.

The sample holds one count of this clone. The CDR3 coding sequence is TGCAGCGTTGAACTCTTTGGGACCAAAAACATTCAGTACTTC. Encoded protein: CSVELFGTKNIQYF. V gene TRBV29-1 combines with J gene TRBJ2-4; D unclear. Germline CDR1 and CDR2: SQVTM and ANQGSEA. Trimming left V 2 bases short and J 2 bases short, with 10 bases between. The CDR3 totals 14 residues. The full variable domain, completed using reference TRBV29-1 and TRBJ2-4, is SAVISQKPSRDICQRGTSLTIQCQVDSQVTMMFWYRQQPGQSLTLIATANQGSEATYESGFVIDKFPISRPNLTFSTLTVSNMSPEDSSIYLCSVELFGTKNIQYFGAGTRLSVL.

The V call is TRBV9, the J call TRBJ1-2; 8 bases fit TRBD1. This CDR3 is 14 amino acids long. J lost 4 bases, V lost 4 bases, and 6 bases had no gene match. Germline V gene data show CDR1 as SGDLS and CDR2 as YYNGEE. Written as DNA, the CDR3 is TGTGCCAGCAGCAACCAGGGGGCCCCCTATGGCTACACCTTC. It translates to CASSNQGAPYGYTF.

J is TRBJ2-7 and V is TRBV15; the match to TRBD2 covers 15 bases. V trimming: 5 bases; J trimming: 2 bases; junction bases outside the gene matches: 10. CDR1 and CDR2 from the germline V gene are LNHNV and YYDKDF (reference sequence). The CDR3 consists of 18 residues. The DNA of the CDR3 is TGTGCCACCAGCGGGGCCGGGACTAGCGGGAGGATTGCCTACGAGCAGTACTTC. Translated, it gives CATSGAGTSGRIAYEQYF.

The V gene is TRBV4-1, the J gene TRBJ2-5; D might be TRBD2 (6 bases). Trimming removed 2 bases at V and 3 bases at J, with 13 bases between. The CDR3 totals 15 residues. The germline V gene encodes CDR1 MGHRA and CDR2 YSYEKL. The CDR3 DNA follows: TGCGCCAGCAGCCAAAGCCCGGGACTCAAAGAGACCCAGTACTTC. Protein: CASSQSPGLKETQYF.

V usage is TRBV2 and J usage is TRBJ1-2; 7 bases match TRBD1. The CDR3 runs to 14 residues. The junction had 9 bases not matched to a gene; V was cut back by 6 bases and J by 5 bases. Per germline, CDR1 SNHLY and CDR2 FYNNEI. In nucleotides, the CDR3 is TGTGCCAGCAGGGACAGGATGTTTTCGTATGGCTACACCTTC. Its translation is CASRDRMFSYGYTF.

The V call is TRBV28, the J call TRBJ1-2; D is possibly TRBD1 (5 bases). Trimming pared 4 bases from V and 7 bases from J, leaving 7 bases between. The CDR3 extends over 11 amino acids. Germline lookup yields CDR1 MDHEN and CDR2 SYDVKM. The CDR3 DNA sequence: TGTGCCAGCAGTTGGGGCGGTGGCTACACCTTC. Protein: CASSWGGGYTF.

CDR3 sequence reads: CASSDRASSYNEQFF. CDR3 DNA sequence: TGTGCCAGCAGTGACCGAGCGAGCTCCTACAATGAGCAGTTCTTC. The chain has TRBV6-4 and TRBJ2-1; D is unclear. The V gene lost 2 bases and the J gene lost 0 bases, with 8 bases spanning the gap. CDR3 size: 15 residues. Germline V CDR1 and CDR2: MRHNA, SNTAGT.

The V call is TRBV5-1, the J call TRBJ2-7, with 9 nucleotides matching TRBD1. V lost 1 base and J lost 2; bases outside the gene matches: 4. Germline V lookup: CDR1 SGHRS, CDR2 YFSETQ. CDR3 length equals 15 residues. CDR3 region: CASSLLGQGPYEQYF. The CDR3 DNA follows: TGCGCCAGCAGCTTGTTAGGACAGGGGCCCTACGAGCAGTACTTC.

The chain has TRBV5-1 and TRBJ2-7; TRBD1 aligns across 12 bases. J lost 7 bases, V lost 7 bases, and 6 bases had no gene match. CDR3 length: 13 amino acids. The germline V gene has CDR1 SGHRS and CDR2 YFSETQ. CDR3: CASRDRGREEQYF. The CDR3, as DNA: TGCGCCAGCCGGGACAGGGGGCGGGAAGAGCAGTACTTC.

V is TRBV7-9 and J is TRBJ1-5; no clear D gene. This CDR3 spans 12 amino acids. Looked up from germline, CDR1 is SEHNR and CDR2 is FQNEAQ (reference sequence). V was cut by 6 bases and J by 4 bases, with 7 bases left in between. CDR3 bases: TGTGCCAGCAGTTCCGATAATCAGCCCCAGCATTTT. This encodes CASSSDNQPQHF.

The chain recombines TRBV5-4 with TRBJ1-1; TRBD1 matches 9 bases. Trimming cost V 1 base and J 5 bases; bases outside gene matches: 3. Germline CDR1 is SGHNT and CDR2 is YYREEE (reference sequence). The CDR3 is 14 residues long. CDR3 sequence: CASSLRGTGTEAFF. CDR3 DNA: TGTGCCAGCAGCTTGAGAGGGACAGGGACTGAAGCTTTCTTT.

By share, this clone ranks as medium-sized (0.01 to 0.1%). Other DNA variants within this sample encode the same CDR3. The CDR3 sequence is CASRRGFGTEAFF. The CDR3 nucleotides read TGTGCCAGCAGGCGCGGGTTCGGCACTGAAGCTTTCTTT. The J gene is TRBJ1-1, the V gene TRBV6-5; D is uncertain. The CDR3 has 13 residues. V lost 6 bases and J 4 bases, leaving 12 bases between the germline ends. Germline CDR1 MNHEY, CDR2 SVGAGI.

V gene TRBV9 combines with J gene TRBJ2-7; the D gene is possibly TRBD2 (5 bases). The germline V gene encodes CDR1 SGDLS and CDR2 YYNGEE. The CDR3 covers 14 residues. Trimming stripped 4 bases from V and 7 bases from J, with 18 bases between. The CDR3 DNA follows: TGTGCCAGCAGCCCCCGGACGGGGTTTTGGGAGCAGTACTTC. As protein: CASSPRTGFWEQYF.

This clone was counted only a few times. The rearrangement joins TRBV29-1 to TRBJ1-1, with D perhaps matching TRBD1 (5 bases). This CDR3 contains 13 residues. Germline values: CDR1 SQVTM, CDR2 ANQGSEA. Trimming left V 3 bases short and J 5 bases short, with 13 bases between. The CDR3 bases are TGCAGCGTTGATGGGGGTGTGGTTACTGAAGCTTTCTTT. It encodes CSVDGGVVTEAFF.

V usage is TRBV10-1 and J usage is TRBJ2-7; perhaps TRBD1 as D (5 bases). Trimming shortened V by 3 bases and J by 3 bases, and 12 bases separated the two germline ends. Germline V gene data show CDR1 as WNHNN and CDR2 as SYGVQD (reference sequence). The CDR3 is 14 residues long. The CDR3 sequence: CASSDSQGYYEQYF. The CDR3 DNA follows: TGCGCCAGCAGTGACTCTCAGGGTTACTACGAGCAGTACTTC.

The chain carries TRBV4-1 and TRBJ2-7, with D possibly being TRBD1 or TRBD2 (5 bases each). Between the trimmed V and J ends, which lost 1 base and 6 bases, there was a span of 7 bases. The germline V gene has CDR1 MGHRA and CDR2 YSYEKL. The CDR3 sequence is 12 residues long. CDR3 protein: CASSQGGSEQYF. The CDR3 DNA follows: TGCGCCAGCAGCCAAGGGGGGAGCGAGCAGTACTTC.

V and J are TRBV19 and TRBJ2-5; weak D call: TRBD2 (6 bases). Near its end, the DNA agrees better with TRBJ2-7, so the J call may be wrong. This CDR3 spans 17 amino acids. Germline CDR1 LNHDA, CDR2 SQIVND (reference sequence). CDR3 sequence (DNA): TGTGCCAGTAGTCCGGGCTCGGGCGGGATCATCTCCTACGAGCAGTACTTC. This translates into CASSPGSGGIISYEQYF.

The chain joins TRBV6-6 to TRBJ2-7; D is perhaps TRBD2 (6 bases). This CDR3 spans 15 amino acids. Germline V CDR1 and CDR2: MNHNY, SVGAGI (reference sequence). Trimming took 1 base from V and 0 from J, leaving 10 bases between them. CDR3 in amino acids: CASSYLAGGSYEQYF. The CDR3 DNA reads TGTGCCAGCAGTTACTTGGCCGGGGGCTCCTACGAGCAGTACTTC.

CDR3 in DNA: TGTGCCAGCAGCTTACCCTCTTCAGGGGCCCAAGAGACCCAGTACTTC. It specifies CASSLPSSGAQETQYF. The chain joins TRBV7-6 to TRBJ2-5; D possibly corresponds to TRBD1 (6 bases). V lost 2 bases, J lost 1 base, and 14 bases lay in between. This CDR3 contains 16 residues. CDR1 and CDR2 (germline): SGHVS, FNYEAQ.

The V call is TRBV7-9, the J call TRBJ1-3; TRBD1 matches 8 bases. The germline CDR1 and CDR2 sequences are SEHNR and FQNEAQ (reference sequence). The CDR3 has 15 residues. V trimming: 5 bases; J trimming: 3 bases; junction bases outside the gene matches: 6. CDR3 nucleotides: TGTGCCAGCAGCCCAACCAGGGGGCTTGGAAACACCATATATTTT. This translates into CASSPTRGLGNTIYF.